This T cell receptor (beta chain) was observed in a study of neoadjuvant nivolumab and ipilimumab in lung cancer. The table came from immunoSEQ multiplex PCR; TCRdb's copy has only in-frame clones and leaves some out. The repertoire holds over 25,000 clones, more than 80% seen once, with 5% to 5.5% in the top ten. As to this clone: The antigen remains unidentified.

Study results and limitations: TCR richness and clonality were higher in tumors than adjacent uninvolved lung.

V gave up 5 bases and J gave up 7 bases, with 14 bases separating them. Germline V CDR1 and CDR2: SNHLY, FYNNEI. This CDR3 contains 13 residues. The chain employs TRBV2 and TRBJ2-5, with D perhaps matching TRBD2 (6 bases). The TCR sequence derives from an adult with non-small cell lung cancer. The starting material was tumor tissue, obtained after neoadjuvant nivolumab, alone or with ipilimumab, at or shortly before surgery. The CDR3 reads CASSSGETRTQYF. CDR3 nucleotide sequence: TGTGCCAGCAGTTCGGGAGAAACGAGGACCCAGTACTTC.